This T cell receptor beta chain was captured by sequencing in a study of cytomegalovirus exposure and HLA in healthy donors listed by TCRdb under 2017. Concerning the study at large: An earlier analysis of several hundred of the donors reported 250 to 300 Gb of sequence data and roughly 100 million unique TCR beta sequences from 150 million to 200 million T cells. In a later genetic analysis, genome-wide SNP genotypes for about 65% of the roughly 700 donors were used, and that subset was treated as a discovery cohort. Because of strong linkage in the cohort, roughly five DR-DQ haplotypes were treated as single units for association and clustering. Class I and class II HLA loci were covered by the typing at four-digit resolution. Every discovery cohort repertoire had been produced on one sequencing platform. To study patterns of TCR occurrence, a later analysis re-analyzed previously published TCR beta repertoires from 600 to 750 donors and added high-resolution HLA genotyping. In an earlier analysis of more than 550 of the donors, high-throughput TCR beta sequencing was used to judge whether each TCR beta V gene segment behaved as functional or pseudogenic. An early release covering roughly 640 HLA-typed donors comprised 250 to 350 gigabases of sequencing data and approximately 80 million unique TCR sequences. Donor age, sex, ethnicity and CMV serostatus were compiled alongside the repertoire data. To predict cytomegalovirus infection status, the study brought together high-throughput TCR immunosequencing, statistical association of individual TCRs with disease status, and machine learning. The number of donors typed differed by locus, with about 629-640 for A, B, C, DRB1 and DQB1, more than 500 for DQA1, 600 to 610 for DPA1, and approximately 470 for DPB1. The later analysis used no new phenotypic data to find candidate immune exposures, relying instead on TCR beta sequences and their occurrence across donors. On average, around 240,000 unique TCR beta nucleotide sequences were sequenced per donor among 398 genotyped donors of the cohort, with 15% to 20% of those sequences being non-productive. The study was designed to test whether signatures of past pathogen exposure could be identified by cataloging public T cell receptors. Using immunosequencing, the study profiled T cell repertoires from 550 to 750 subjects and related those repertoires to cytomegalovirus serostatus. Of the roughly 400 genotyped donors, about 84% fell in the genetic ancestry cluster associated with self-reported Caucasian donors. A separate validation cohort of more than 100 different subjects was used in addition to the 666-subject first cohort.

The receptor library was made with the immunoSEQ multiplex PCR assay. For the multiplex PCR, a mixture combining 60 forward primers for TCR Vbeta segments and 13 reverse primers for TCR Jbeta segments was used. The CDR3 region of rearranged TCR beta genes was amplified from genomic DNA by a multiplex PCR assay. The Illumina HiSeq System was used to sequence the amplified TCR beta libraries as 87-base-pair reads. From the authors' description of their analysis: A later analysis counted about 80 million unique TCR beta chains across the 550 to 750 repertoires, and some 11 million of these chains were shared by at least two donors. Raw reads were error-corrected and collapsed into unique sequences by a nearest-neighbor algorithm in which closely related sequences were merged to remove PCR and sequencing errors. V, D and J gene segments were assigned by aligning CDR3 sequences to IMGT reference sequences. For a sequence to be retained, a match of at least six nucleotides to both a V gene segment and a J gene segment was required. A rearrangement was called productive if the CDR3 had no stop codons and remained in frame with V and J, and every other rearrangement was called non-productive. CDR3 was defined according to IMGT convention as the region running from the second conserved V-encoded cysteine to the conserved J-encoded phenylalanine. Sequences without an unambiguous match to a single V gene segment were excluded from the earlier analysis of a few hundred of the donors. In an earlier analysis of more than 500 of the donors, a V segment was called functional when productive rearrangements were above 56.7%, and segregating when the standard deviation between donors exceeded 5%. A statistical classification framework was built for diagnosing cytomegalovirus status from the catalog of TCR beta chain sequences. In a later analysis, TCR nucleotide sequences were compared against IMGT/GENE-DB human TR gene sequences so that V and J genes could be assigned. In a later analysis, CDR3 sequences and most-parsimonious VDJ recombination scenarios were assigned using the TCRdist pipeline. A later analysis defined each TCR beta chain by its CDR3 amino acid sequence plus V-gene family, and excluded reads lacking a unique V-gene family. As a way to deal with suspected cross-contamination and a sequencing artifact, a later analysis dropped hundreds of nucleotide sequences that were highly shared and had low generation probability. In a later analysis, a clonal expansion index for each public chain was calculated from normalized within-repertoire ranks of inferred template counts. A later analysis computed generation probabilities with a VDJ recombination model fitted to out-of-frame rearrangements, and checked the results against IGoR. A later analysis scored TCR-TCR, TCR-HLA and TCR-CMV co-occurrence with hypergeometric tests, applying a repertoire-size bias correction to TCR pairs. To estimate false discovery rates, a later analysis permuted the HLA or CMV assignments 20 times. In a later analysis, co-occurring TCRs were grouped with DBSCAN, and TCRdist sequence similarity was added when clustering was performed within HLA-allele-positive subsets. For co-occurrence clustering, repertoires with fewer than 30,000 or more than 120,000 public chains were excluded, along with four or five repertoires with anomalous nucleotide sharing. TCRdb retrieved this table from immuneACCESS and kept in-frame rearrangements only. Not all clones are present; in checked studies, unresolved V genes account for under half, and no reason is known for the remainder. The DNA gave D and trimming, while V, J and clone size come from that table. The sample has around 100,000 clones on record, 55% to 65% of them singletons. 3.8% of the sample goes to the ten largest clones.

Relative to germline, V is 7 bases shorter and J is 1 base shorter, with 13 bases between their ends. Measured from the cysteine to the phenylalanine, the CDR3 is 15 residues long. The DNA shown is the 45-base CDR3, in frame from base 1. CDR1 SGHAT and CDR2 FQNNGV are derived from the germline V gene. In total, 600 or so healthy bone marrow donors made up the cohort. At the time of sampling, all cohort members were nominally healthy, though unrecorded immune exposures were likely present. The donor was CMV seropositive and belonged to the group of 250 to 300 seropositive cohort members. Every donor gave a peripheral blood sample, and the peripheral blood mononuclear cells from that sample were used for TCR beta sequencing. Genomic DNA extraction from the blood cell samples was performed with the Qiagen DNeasy Blood Extraction Kit. Points on this clone: Its recognized antigen is unknown. No base-level quality is on record; no much larger clone is a single base apart.

Study-level results and caveats: The classifier was reported to diagnose cytomegalovirus status with high specificity and sensitivity in both the original and validation cohorts. A further reported finding was that TCR beta sequences accurately predicted the HLA-A and HLA-B alleles for most subjects in the first cohort. It was suggested by the authors that the approach could potentially be generalized to other disease states and immunological phenotypes. In a later analysis, over 15,000 TCR beta sequences were associated with specific HLA alleles at a false discovery rate of 0.05. Correlated functional status among segregating V segments might reflect linkage disequilibrium, but an unknown experimental factor could not be ruled out. In a later analysis, TCR association rates were found to vary across HLA loci, with the most associated TCRs seen for DRB1 alleles and the fewest for HLA-C alleles. Most TCR sequences were seen in very few donors, while some public TCRs were found in many individuals. In vitro tests confirmed that a few of the cytomegalovirus-associated TCR beta chains recognize cytomegalovirus antigens. In an earlier analysis of fewer than 700 of the donors, most TCR beta V segments appeared in productive rearrangements about 87% or about 30% of the time, broadly matching IMGT annotations. In a later analysis, most CMV-associated TCR beta chains were found to appear HLA-restricted, with HLA associations seemingly driven largely by CMV exposure. For the cohort, immune exposure information was limited to CMV serostatus. Because HLA typing was unavailable for some donors at each locus, only the typed subset was used in association tests. In a later genetic analysis, fewer N-insertions in productive TCRs were reported among donors in an Asian-associated ancestry cluster than the roughly 670-donor mean. The sequencing pipeline was judged likely to have produced a cluster of highly shared sequence variants as a technical artifact. Some IMGT-functional V segments, including TRBV6-2 and TRBV6-3, could not be distinguished by the 87-base-pair reads and were therefore excluded. The earlier analysis of 450 to 700 of the donors excluded 15 to 20 rarely observed V segments, including chromosome 9 orphons, because counts were too low. Only TCR beta chains were sequenced in this cohort, and the absence of alpha or paired-chain data limited detectable features. A total of 164 TCR beta chains were listed by the study as associated with cytomegalovirus. Assigning TCR associations to individual alleles was difficult when HLA alleles, especially DR and DQ, strongly co-occurred. In a later analysis, HLA-associated TCR beta chains showed more clonal expansion and lower generation probabilities than non-associated chains that were equally common. A later analysis reported that several top co-occurrence clusters appeared linked to parvovirus B19, influenza, CMV and Epstein-Barr virus. Roughly uniform sequencing depth across donors was assumed in presence/absence analyses, although this assumption may not hold. An association between a missense DCLRE1C variant and V-gene and J-gene trimming of TCR beta chains was found in a later genetic analysis and replicated in an independent cohort.

The receptor comes from a young man in good health and CMV-seropositive. The sequencing sample was made of PBMCs. This receptor chain uses TRBV11-2 and TRBJ2-2; a weak D assignment points to TRBD2 (5 bases agree). The DNA is TGTGCCAGCACCCTGATGGCGGGGAACACCGGGGAGCTGTTTTTT. The encoded protein is CASTLMAGNTGELFF.